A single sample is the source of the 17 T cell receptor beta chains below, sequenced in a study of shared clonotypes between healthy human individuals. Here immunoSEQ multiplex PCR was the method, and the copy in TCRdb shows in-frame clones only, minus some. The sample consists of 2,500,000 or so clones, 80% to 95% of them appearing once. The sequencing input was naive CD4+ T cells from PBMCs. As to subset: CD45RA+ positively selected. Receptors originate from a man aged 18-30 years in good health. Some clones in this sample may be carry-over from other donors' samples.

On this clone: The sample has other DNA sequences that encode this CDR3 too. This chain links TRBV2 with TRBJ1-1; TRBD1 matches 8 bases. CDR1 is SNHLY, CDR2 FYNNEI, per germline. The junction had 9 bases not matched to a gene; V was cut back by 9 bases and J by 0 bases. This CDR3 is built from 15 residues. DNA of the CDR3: TGTGCCAGTAGCGTCCAGGGGGCTCTGAACACTGAAGCTTTCTTT. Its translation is CASSVQGALNTEAFF.

The CDR3 DNA is TGTGCCAGCAGTACGGCGGGGGGACGCACAGATACGCAGTATTTT. Translating it yields CASSTAGGRTDTQYF. The chain carries TRBV28 and TRBJ2-3; 8 bases agree with TRBD2. Germline V lookup: CDR1 MDHEN, CDR2 SYDVKM. This CDR3 has 15 amino acids. The trim removed 5 bases at V and 1 base at J, leaving 5 bases unmatched.

CDR3 amino acids: CASSGTTGSYNEQFF. The CDR3 coding sequence is TGCGCCAGCAGCGGGACGACAGGGTCATACAATGAGCAGTTCTTC. The chain employs TRBV10-2 and TRBJ2-1; 7 positions match TRBD1. Germline CDR1 WSHSY, CDR2 SAAADI. J gave up 4 bases and V 6 bases, and 9 bases lay outside the gene matches. This CDR3 contains 15 residues.

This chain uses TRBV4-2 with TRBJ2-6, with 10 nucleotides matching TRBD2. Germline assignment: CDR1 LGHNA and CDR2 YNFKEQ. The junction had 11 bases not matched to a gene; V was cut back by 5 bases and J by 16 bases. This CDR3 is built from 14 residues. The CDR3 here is CASSDPGLAFHLTF. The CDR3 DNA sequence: TGTGCCAGCAGCGACCCGGGACTAGCGTTTCATCTGACTTTC.

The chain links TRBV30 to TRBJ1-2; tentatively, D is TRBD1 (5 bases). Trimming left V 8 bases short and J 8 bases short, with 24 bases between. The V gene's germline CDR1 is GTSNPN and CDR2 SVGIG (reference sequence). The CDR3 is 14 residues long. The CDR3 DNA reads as TGTGCCACCCCCAGAGAGGGGCAGGAGGGGGGCTACACCTTC. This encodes CATPREGQEGGYTF.

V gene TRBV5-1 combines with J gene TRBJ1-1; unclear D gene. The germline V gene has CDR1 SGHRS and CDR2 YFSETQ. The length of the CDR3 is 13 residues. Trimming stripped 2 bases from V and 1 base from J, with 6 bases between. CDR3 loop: CASSFPSNTEAFF. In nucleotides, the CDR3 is TGCGCCAGCAGCTTCCCATCGAACACTGAAGCTTTCTTT.

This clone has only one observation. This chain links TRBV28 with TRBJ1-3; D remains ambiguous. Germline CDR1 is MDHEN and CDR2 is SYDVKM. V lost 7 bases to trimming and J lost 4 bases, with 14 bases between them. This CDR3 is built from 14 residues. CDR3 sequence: CASTSFRGGNTIYF. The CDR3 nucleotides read TGTGCCAGCACGTCATTCCGAGGCGGAAACACCATATATTTT. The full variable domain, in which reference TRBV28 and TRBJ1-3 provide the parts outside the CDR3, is DVKVTQSSRYLVKRTGEKVFLECVQDMDHENMFWYRQDPGLGLRLIYFSYDVKMKEKGDIPEGYSVSREKKERFSLILESASTNQTSMYLCASTSFRGGNTIYFGEGSWLTVV.

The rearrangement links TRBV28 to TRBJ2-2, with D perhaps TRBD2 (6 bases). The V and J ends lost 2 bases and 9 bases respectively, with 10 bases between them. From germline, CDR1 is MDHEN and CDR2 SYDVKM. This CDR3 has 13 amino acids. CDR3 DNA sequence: TGTGCCAGCAGTTTAAGCGGGCATAGGGAGCTGTTTTTT. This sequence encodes CASSLSGHRELFF.

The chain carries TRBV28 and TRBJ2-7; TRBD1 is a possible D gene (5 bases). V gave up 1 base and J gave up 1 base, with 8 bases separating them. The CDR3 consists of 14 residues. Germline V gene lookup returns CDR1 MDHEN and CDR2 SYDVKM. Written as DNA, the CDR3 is TGTGCCAGCAGTTTATACAGGAGATCCTACGAGCAGTACTTC. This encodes CASSLYRRSYEQYF.

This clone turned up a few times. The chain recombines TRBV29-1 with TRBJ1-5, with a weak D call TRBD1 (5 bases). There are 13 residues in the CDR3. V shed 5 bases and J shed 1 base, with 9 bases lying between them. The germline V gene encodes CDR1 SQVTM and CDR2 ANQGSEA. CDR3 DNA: TGCAGCGTTTCGGGGGGGAGCAATCAGCCCCAGCATTTT. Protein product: CSVSGGSNQPQHF.

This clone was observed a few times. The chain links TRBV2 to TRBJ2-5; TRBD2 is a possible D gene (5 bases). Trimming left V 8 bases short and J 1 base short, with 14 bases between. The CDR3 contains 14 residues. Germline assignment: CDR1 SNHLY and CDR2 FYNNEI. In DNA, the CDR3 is TGTGCCAGCGGCGGGCGGTCGACCCAAGAGACCCAGTACTTC. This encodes CASGGRSTQETQYF.

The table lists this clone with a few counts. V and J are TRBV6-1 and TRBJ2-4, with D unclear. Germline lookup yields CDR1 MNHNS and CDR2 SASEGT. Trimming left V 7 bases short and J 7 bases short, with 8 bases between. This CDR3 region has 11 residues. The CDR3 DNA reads TGTGCCAGCACCGACGGGAACATTCAGTACTTC. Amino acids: CASTDGNIQYF.

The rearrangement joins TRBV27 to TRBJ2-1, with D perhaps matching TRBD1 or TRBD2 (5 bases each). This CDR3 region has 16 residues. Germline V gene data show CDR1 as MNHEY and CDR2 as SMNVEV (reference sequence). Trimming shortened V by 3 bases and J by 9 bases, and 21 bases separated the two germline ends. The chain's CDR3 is CASSFAAVRGRGEQFF. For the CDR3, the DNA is TGTGCCAGCAGTTTTGCCGCCGTGAGGGGTAGGGGTGAGCAGTTCTTC.

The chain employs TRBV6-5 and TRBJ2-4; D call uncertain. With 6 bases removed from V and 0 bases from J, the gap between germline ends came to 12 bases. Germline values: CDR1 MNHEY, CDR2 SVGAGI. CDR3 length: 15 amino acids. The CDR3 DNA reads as TGTGCCAGCAGCCCCGACGGCTTAGCCAAAAACATTCAGTACTTC. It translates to CASSPDGLAKNIQYF.

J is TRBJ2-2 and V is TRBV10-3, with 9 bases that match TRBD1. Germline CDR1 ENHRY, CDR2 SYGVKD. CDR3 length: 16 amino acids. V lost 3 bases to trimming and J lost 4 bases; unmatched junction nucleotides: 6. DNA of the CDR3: TGTGCCATCAGTGAAGGGACAGGGTCAGTCACCGGGGAGCTGTTTTTT. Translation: CAISEGTGSVTGELFF.

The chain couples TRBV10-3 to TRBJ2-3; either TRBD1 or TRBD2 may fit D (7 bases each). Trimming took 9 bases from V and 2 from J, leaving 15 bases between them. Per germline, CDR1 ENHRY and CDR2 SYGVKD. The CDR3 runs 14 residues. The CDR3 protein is CAIQAGQYTDTQYF. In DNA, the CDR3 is TGTGCCATTCAAGCGGGACAGTACACAGATACGCAGTATTTT.

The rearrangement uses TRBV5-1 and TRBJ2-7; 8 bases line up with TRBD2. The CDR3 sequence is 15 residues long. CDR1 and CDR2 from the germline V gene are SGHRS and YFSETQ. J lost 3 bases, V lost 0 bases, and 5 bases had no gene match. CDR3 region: CASSLGHRGGYEQYF. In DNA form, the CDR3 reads TGCGCCAGCAGCTTGGGGCACCGGGGGGGCTACGAGCAGTACTTC.